This T cell receptor beta chain was found in a study of blood T cells in healthy people across ages. PCR was performed a second time for about 7 to 11 cycles using a sample-barcoded 5' primer and a J-beta primer mix. TCRdb reprocessed the 5' RACE reads with MiXCR, giving one entry per CDR3 protein. The profile shows around 990,000 distinct CDR3 sequences, under 40% of them singletons. Each donor's blood draw was approximately 10 milliliters of peripheral blood. Study observations and caveats: As age increased, TCR beta diversity per million T cells fell in a roughly linear fashion. Diversity of TCR beta correlated strongly with naive T cell percentage. Diversity was higher, and naive CD4+ cells more numerous, in long-lived donors than in aged donors.

There are 14 residues in the CDR3. Trimming cost V 3 bases and J 5 bases, with 13 bases left between them. The V gene's germline CDR1 is SGHRS and CDR2 YFSETQ. This clonotype came up many times. The antigen remains unidentified. The sequencing sample was made of blood. This sequence was found in a man between 18 and 35 years old in good health. V gene TRBV5-1 combines with J gene TRBJ2-3, with D perhaps matching TRBD2 (6 bases). The CDR3 nucleotides are TGCGCCAGCAGCTCAGGCCGGGAGCAAGATACGCAGTATTTT. It yields the protein CASSSGREQDTQYF.